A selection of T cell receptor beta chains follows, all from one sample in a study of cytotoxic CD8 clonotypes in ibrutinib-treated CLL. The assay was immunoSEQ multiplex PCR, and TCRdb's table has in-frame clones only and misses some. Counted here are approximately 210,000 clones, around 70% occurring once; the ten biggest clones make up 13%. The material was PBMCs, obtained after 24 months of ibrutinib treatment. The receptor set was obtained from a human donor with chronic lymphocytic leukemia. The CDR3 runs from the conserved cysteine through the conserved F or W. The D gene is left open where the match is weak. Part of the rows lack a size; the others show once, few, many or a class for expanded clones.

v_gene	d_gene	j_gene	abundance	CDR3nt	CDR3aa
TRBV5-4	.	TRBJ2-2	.	TGTGCCGTCCGGGACCAGAACACCGGGGAGCTGTTTTTT	CAVRDQNTGELFF
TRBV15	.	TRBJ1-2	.	TGTGCCACCAGCGCGGGGGCCCACTATGGCTACACCTTC	CATSAGAHYGYTF
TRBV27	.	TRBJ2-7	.	TGTGCCAGCAGTTTACATCGTATGTTCGAGCAGTACTTC	CASSLHRMFEQYF
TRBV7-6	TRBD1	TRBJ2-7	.	TGTGCCAGCAGCGCGAAACCGGGACAGGGTCTATACGAGCAGTACTTC	CASSAKPGQGLYEQYF
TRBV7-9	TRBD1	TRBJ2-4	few	TGTGCCAGCAGCTTATCCTCAGACAGGGGGGACATTCAGTACTTC	CASSLSSDRGDIQYF
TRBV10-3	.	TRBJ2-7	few	TGTGCCATCAGTGAGTCGTGGGTGGAGTACTTC	CAISESWVEYF
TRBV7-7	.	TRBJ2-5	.	TGTGCCAGCAGCTTAGCAACCAACCAAGAGACCCAGTACTTC	CASSLATNQETQYF
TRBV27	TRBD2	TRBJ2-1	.	TGTGCCAGCAGCCCCGGGACTAGCGGGTGGTACAATGAGCAGTTCTTC	CASSPGTSGWYNEQFF
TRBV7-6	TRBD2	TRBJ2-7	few	TGTGCCAGCAGCTTAGTGGGGGAGGGTTTGACCGACGAGCAGTACTTC	CASSLVGEGLTDEQYF
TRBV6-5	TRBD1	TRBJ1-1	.	TGTGCCAGCACCCCAGGGGGCTTTGAAGCTTTCTTT	CASTPGGFEAFF
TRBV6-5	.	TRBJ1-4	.	TGTGCCAGCAGTTTTGGCAGGGTTAATGAAAAACTGTTTTTT	CASSFGRVNEKLFF
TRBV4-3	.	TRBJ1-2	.	TGCGCCAGCAGCCGGACAGCGTCCAGTGGTGATGGCTACACCTTC	CASSRTASSGDGYTF
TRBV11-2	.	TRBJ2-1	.	TGTGCCAGCAGCTTAGTTACGGGAGCTTACAATGAGCAGTTCTTC	CASSLVTGAYNEQFF
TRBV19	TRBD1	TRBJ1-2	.	TGTGCCAGTCGTATACAGGGGGCGGTTAGTTCTCATAACTATGGCTACACCTTC	CASRIQGAVSSHNYGYTF
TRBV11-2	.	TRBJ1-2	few	TGTGCCAGCAGCTTAGACCGGCCGCTAGCCTATGGCTACACCTTC	CASSLDRPLAYGYTF
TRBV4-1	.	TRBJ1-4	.	TGCGCCAGCAGCCAAGAAGGTTTAGTACGGAGGAATGAAAAACTGTTTTTT	CASSQEGLVRRNEKLFF
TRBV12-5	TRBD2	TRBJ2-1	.	TGTGCTAGTGGTTTGTCTTTGGGTACAATGACTAGCGGGAGTATTGAGCAGTTCTTC	CASGLSLGTMTSGSIEQFF
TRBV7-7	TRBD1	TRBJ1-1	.	TGTGCCAGCAGCGAGGGACAGGGGGCTGAAGCTTTCTTT	CASSEGQGAEAFF
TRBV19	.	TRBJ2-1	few	TGTGCCAGTAGGCTAGCGACAGGAGGGGTCAATGAGCAGTTCTTC	CASRLATGGVNEQFF
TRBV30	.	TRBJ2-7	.	TGTGCCTGGAGTGTAGAAAGAGGGGGCGAGCAGTACTTC	CAWSVERGGEQYF
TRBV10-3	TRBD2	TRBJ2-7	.	TGTGCCATCAGTGAGGCTAGCGGGATATTCGAGCAGTACTTC	CAISEASGIFEQYF
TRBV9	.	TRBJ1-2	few	TGTGCCAGCAGCGTAGTCCCGGCGAATGGCTACACCTTC	CASSVVPANGYTF
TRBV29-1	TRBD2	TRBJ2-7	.	TGCAGCGCTACCGGGACTAGCGGGATTTACGAGCAGTACTTC	CSATGTSGIYEQYF
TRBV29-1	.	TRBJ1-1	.	TGCAGCGTTTCGATGGGGTCGGCGAACACTGAAGCTTTCTTT	CSVSMGSANTEAFF
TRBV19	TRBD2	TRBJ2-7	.	TGTGCCAGTAGTATGGCCGTTAGCGGGAGAGCTAGGGTCCACGAGCAGTACTTC	CASSMAVSGRARVHEQYF
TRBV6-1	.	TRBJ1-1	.	TGTGCCAGCAACGTTGACAGAGACACTGAAGCTTTCTTT	CASNVDRDTEAFF
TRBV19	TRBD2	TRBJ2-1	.	TGTGCCAGTAGTTCCGGGACTAGCGGAGGGAATGAGCAGTTCTTC	CASSSGTSGGNEQFF
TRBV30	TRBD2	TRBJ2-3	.	TGTGCCTGGGGAAAGGGGACTAGCGGGAGCACAGATACGCAGTATTTT	CAWGKGTSGSTDTQYF
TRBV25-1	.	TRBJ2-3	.	TGTGCCAGCAGTGAATGGTCCGGTACGCAGTATTTT	CASSEWSGTQYF
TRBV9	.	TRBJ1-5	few	TGTGCCAGCAGCCCTGACAGCTTCAATCAGCCCCAGCATTTT	CASSPDSFNQPQHF
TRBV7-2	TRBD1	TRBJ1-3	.	TGTGCCAGCAGATACGGACAGGGGGTTGACACCATATATTTT	CASRYGQGVDTIYF
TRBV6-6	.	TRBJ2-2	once	TGTGCCAGCAGTTACTCCACAGGGATCACCGGGGAGCTGTTTTTT	CASSYSTGITGELFF
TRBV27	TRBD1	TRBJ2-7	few	TGTGCCAGCAGCCACTGGGGACAGGTCTACGAGCAGTACTTC	CASSHWGQVYEQYF
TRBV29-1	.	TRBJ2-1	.	TGCAGCGTTGTTTTCGGGGACTACAATGAGCAGTTCTTC	CSVVFGDYNEQFF
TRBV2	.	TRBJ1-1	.	TGTGCCAGCAGTAGTACTCTCTTGAACACTGAAGCTTTCTTT	CASSSTLLNTEAFF
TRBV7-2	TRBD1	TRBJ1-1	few	TGTGCCAGCAGCTTATACGGACAGGAGAACACTGAAGCTTTCTTT	CASSLYGQENTEAFF
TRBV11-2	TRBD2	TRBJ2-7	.	TGTGCCAGCAGCTTGTTAGCGGGAGACGCCCCCTACGAGCAGTACTTC	CASSLLAGDAPYEQYF
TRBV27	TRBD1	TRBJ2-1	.	TGTGCCAGCAGTGTCGGGACAGGGGGCGTATGGGAGCAGTTCTTC	CASSVGTGGVWEQFF
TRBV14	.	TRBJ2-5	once	TGTGCCAGCAGCCAAGATCGGGGCCGAAGCCTTCAAGAGACCCAGTACTTC	CASSQDRGRSLQETQYF
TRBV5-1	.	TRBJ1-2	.	TGCGCCAGCAGCCCGAACCCGGCAGGGGACTATGGCTACACCTTC	CASSPNPAGDYGYTF
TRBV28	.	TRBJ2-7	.	TGTGCCAGCGGACTATTGCGGGGTGAGTCCGAGCAGTACTTC	CASGLLRGESEQYF
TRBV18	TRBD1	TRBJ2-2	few	TGTGCCAGCTCACCGGGACAGCTTTACACCGGGGAGCTGTTTTTT	CASSPGQLYTGELFF
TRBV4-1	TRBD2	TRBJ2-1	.	TGCGCCAGCAGCCCCCGGACTAGCGGGAGGGCAGTAGGTGAGCAGTTCTTC	CASSPRTSGRAVGEQFF
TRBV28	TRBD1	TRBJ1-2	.	TGTGCCAGCAGTCTAGGGGGCCAGGAGGGTGGCTACACCTTC	CASSLGGQEGGYTF
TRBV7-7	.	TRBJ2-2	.	TGTGCCAGCAGCACCCGAGGGGGGGTGAACACCGGGGAGCTGTTTTTT	CASSTRGGVNTGELFF
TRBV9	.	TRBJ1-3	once	TGTGCCAGCAGCGTAGCGTGGGAGGCCAGCTCTGGAAACACCATATATTTT	CASSVAWEASSGNTIYF
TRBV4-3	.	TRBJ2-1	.	TGCGCCAGCAGCCAAGAAGCACCAGACAGCAGCTCCTACAATGAGCAGTTCTTC	CASSQEAPDSSSYNEQFF
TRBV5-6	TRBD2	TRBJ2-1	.	TGTGCCAGCAGCATTAGCGGGAGTTGGTCCCATGAGCAGTTCTTC	CASSISGSWSHEQFF
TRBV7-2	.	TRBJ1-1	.	TGTGCCAGCAGCTTAAAATTTTTGGCTTTCTTT	CASSLKFLAFF
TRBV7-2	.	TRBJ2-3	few	TGTGCCAGCAGCTTAGCGGGAGGACAGATCACAGATACGCAGTATTTT	CASSLAGGQITDTQYF
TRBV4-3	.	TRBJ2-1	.	TGCGCCAGCAGCCAAGATGGGCTAGACTACAATGAGCAGTTCTTC	CASSQDGLDYNEQFF
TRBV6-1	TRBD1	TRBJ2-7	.	TGTGCCAGCTCCGCTGGACAGGGCTTGTCCGAGCAGTACTTC	CASSAGQGLSEQYF
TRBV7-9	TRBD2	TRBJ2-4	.	TGTGCCAGCAGCTTAAAGACCTCGGCGGGAGCCGTTGAAAACATTCAGTACTTC	CASSLKTSAGAVENIQYF
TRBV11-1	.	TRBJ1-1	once	TGTGCCAGCAGCTCGGGAATGAACACTGAAGCTTTCTTT	CASSSGMNTEAFF
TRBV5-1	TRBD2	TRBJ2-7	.	TGCGCCAGCAGCTCGGGACTAGAACACAGCGAGCAGTACTTC	CASSSGLEHSEQYF
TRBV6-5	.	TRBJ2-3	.	TGTGCCAGCAGTTACGTCCCCTTATCGGATACGCAGTATTTT	CASSYVPLSDTQYF
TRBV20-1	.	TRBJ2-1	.	TGCAGTGCTAGTCTTGGGAATGAGCAGTTCTTC	CSASLGNEQFF
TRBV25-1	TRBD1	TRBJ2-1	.	TGTGCCAGCAGTGAACCTGGGACAGGCCGTGGAGTCAATGAGCAGTTCTTC	CASSEPGTGRGVNEQFF